This TCR beta chain was recovered during a study of blood T cell repertoires in COVID-19. Trimming at V came to 5 bases and at J to 4 bases, leaving 2 bases not matched to a gene. The germline CDR1 and CDR2 sequences are SGHTA and FQGNSA. There are 14 residues in the CDR3. Generated by immunoSEQ multiplex PCR, the TCRdb table keeps only in-frame clones and is missing some. The table has around 170,000 clones, 65% to 90% seen once. The chain employs TRBV7-2 and TRBJ2-2; 9 bases agree with TRBD1. The sequencing sample was made of peripheral blood. The TCR originated in a man in his forties or fifties with active or convalescent COVID-19. CDR3 nucleotide sequence: TGTGCCAGCAGCACGGACAGGGGCACCGGGGAGCTGTTTTTT. Translating gives CASSTDRGTGELFF.